The rows below give T cell receptor beta chains drawn from one sample of a study of blood T cell repertoires in COVID-19. Using immunoSEQ multiplex PCR, the repertoire was profiled, and TCRdb retains in-frame clones only, with some absent. Of fewer than 120,000 clones listed, roughly four fifths are singletons. Source material: peripheral blood. Receptors were obtained from a woman aged 55-69 years with acute or convalescent COVID-19. Both conserved end residues are part of each CDR3. The D gene is left open where the match is weak.

cdr3_nt cdr3_aa j_call v_call d_call
TGTGCCAGCAGCGTATTAGCGGGGGCTTTCACAGATACGCAGTATTTT CASSVLAGAFTDTQYF TRBJ2-3 TRBV9 TRBD2
TGCGCCAGCAGCCGGACAGTTGGGGAAAAACTGTTTTTT CASSRTVGEKLFF TRBJ1-4 TRBV4-1 -
TGTGCCAGCAGCTTGGGGAGAAGTAGCGATTCACCCCTCCACTTT CASSLGRSSDSPLHF TRBJ1-6 TRBV5-4 -
TGTGCCAGCCTGGGTGCGGGAAAAAAATCCCCCTACGAGCAGTACTTC CASLGAGKKSPYEQYF TRBJ2-7 TRBV2 -
TGTGCCAGCAGCCAAGATCCAGGGCCTGGGGCTTTCTTT CASSQDPGPGAFF TRBJ1-1 TRBV4-2 -
TGTGCCAGCAGCTTGAGAGGGGGTAACTATGGCTACACCTTC CASSLRGGNYGYTF TRBJ1-2 TRBV5-5 -
TGTGCCAGCAGTCCGCGCCTAAATGGCTACACCTTC CASSPRLNGYTF TRBJ1-2 TRBV12-3/TRBV12-4 -
TGTGCCAGCAGTATCCGGGACAGGCCCCCCGGGGAGCTGTTTTTT CASSIRDRPPGELFF TRBJ2-2 TRBV6-5 TRBD1
TGTGCCAGCAGCTTAGCGCGTCGGTTTCCAGGGCAAGAGACCCAGTACTTC CASSLARRFPGQETQYF TRBJ2-5 TRBV7-2 -
TGTGCCAGTAGTACGGACGGAGGGAACACTGAAGCTTTCTTT CASSTDGGNTEAFF TRBJ1-1 TRBV19 -
TGTGCCAGCAGCCTCGCGGGGGGGCCGTCCTACGAGCAGTACTTC CASSLAGGPSYEQYF TRBJ2-7 TRBV11-2 TRBD2